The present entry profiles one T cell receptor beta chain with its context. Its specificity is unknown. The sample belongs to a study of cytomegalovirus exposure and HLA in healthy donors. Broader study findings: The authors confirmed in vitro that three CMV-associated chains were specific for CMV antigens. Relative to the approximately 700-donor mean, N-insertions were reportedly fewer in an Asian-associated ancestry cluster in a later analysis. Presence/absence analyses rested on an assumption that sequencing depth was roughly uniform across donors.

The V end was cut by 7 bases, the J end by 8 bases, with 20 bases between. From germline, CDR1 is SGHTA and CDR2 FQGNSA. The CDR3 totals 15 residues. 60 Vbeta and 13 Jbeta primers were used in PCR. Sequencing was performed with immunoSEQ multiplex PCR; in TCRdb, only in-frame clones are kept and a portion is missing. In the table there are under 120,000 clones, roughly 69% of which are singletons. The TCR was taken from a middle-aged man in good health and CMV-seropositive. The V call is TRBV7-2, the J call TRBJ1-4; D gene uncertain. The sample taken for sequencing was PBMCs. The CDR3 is CASTLSRTPGEKLFF. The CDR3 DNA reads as TGTGCCAGCACCCTCTCCCGGACTCCCGGGGAAAAACTGTTTTTT.